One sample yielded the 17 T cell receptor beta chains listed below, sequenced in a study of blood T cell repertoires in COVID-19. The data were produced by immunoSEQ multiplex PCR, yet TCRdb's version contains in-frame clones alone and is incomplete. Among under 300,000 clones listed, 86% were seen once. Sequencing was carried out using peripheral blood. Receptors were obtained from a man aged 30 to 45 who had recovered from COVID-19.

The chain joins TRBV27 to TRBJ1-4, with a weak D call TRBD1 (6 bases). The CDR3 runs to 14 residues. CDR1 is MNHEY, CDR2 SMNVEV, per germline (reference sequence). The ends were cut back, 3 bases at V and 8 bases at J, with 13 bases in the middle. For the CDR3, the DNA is TGTGCCAGCAGTTTTCAGGGGTCAACCGAAAAACTGTTTTTT. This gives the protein CASSFQGSTEKLFF.

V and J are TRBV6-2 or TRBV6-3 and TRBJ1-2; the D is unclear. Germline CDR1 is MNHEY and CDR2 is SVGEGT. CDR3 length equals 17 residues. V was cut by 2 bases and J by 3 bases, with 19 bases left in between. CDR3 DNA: TGTGCCAGCAGTTACCTTCCGGGAGACCCCTTTCACTATGGCTACACCTTC. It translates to CASSYLPGDPFHYGYTF.

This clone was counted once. CDR3 nucleotide sequence: TGTGCCAGCAGCATTGGGACAGGGGTCGGGCAGCCCCAGCATTTT. This sequence encodes CASSIGTGVGQPQHF. J is TRBJ1-5 and V is TRBV3-1 (or the pseudogene TRBV3-2); 10 nucleotides match TRBD1. CDR3 length equals 15 residues. The V and J ends lost 5 bases and 7 bases, in that order; junction bases with no gene match: 8. Germline-derived CDR1 and CDR2 are LGHDT and YNNKEL (reference sequence).

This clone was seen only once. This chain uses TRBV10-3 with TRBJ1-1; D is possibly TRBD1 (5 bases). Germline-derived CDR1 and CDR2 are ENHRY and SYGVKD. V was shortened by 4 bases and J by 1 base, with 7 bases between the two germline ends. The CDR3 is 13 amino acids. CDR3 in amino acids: CAISATANTEAFF. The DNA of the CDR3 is TGTGCCATCAGTGCGACAGCGAACACTGAAGCTTTCTTT.

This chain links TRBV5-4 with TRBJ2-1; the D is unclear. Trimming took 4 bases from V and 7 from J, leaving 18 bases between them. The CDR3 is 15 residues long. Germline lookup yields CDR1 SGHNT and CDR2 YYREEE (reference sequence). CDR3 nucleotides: TGTGCCAGCAGCCTCCCAGGTTATGGGCAGAATGAGCAGTTCTTC. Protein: CASSLPGYGQNEQFF.

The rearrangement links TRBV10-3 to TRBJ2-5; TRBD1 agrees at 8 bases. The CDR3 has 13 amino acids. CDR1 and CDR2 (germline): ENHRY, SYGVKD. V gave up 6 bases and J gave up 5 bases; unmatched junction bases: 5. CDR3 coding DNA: TGTGCCATCAGGGACAGGGTGGGGGAGACCCAGTACTTC. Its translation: CAIRDRVGETQYF.

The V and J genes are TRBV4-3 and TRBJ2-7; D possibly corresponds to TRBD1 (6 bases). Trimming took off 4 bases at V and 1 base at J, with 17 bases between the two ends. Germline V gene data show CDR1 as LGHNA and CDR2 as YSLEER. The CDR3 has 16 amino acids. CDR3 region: CASSPPSGQISYEQYF. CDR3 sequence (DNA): TGCGCCAGCAGCCCCCCGAGTGGACAGATATCCTACGAGCAGTACTTC.

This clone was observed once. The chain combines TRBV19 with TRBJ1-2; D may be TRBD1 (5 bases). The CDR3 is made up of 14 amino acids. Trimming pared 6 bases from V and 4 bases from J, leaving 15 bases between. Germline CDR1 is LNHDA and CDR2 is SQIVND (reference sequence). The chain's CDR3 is CASSPLGGSYGYTF. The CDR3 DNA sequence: TGTGCCAGTAGCCCCCTGGGGGGGAGCTATGGCTACACCTTC.

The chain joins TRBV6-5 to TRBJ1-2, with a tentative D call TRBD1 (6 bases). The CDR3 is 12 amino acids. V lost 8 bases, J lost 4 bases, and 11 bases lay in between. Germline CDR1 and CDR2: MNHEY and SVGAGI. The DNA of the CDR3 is TGTGCCAGCTCAGGGGAAGGCTATGGCTACACCTTC. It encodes CASSGEGYGYTF.

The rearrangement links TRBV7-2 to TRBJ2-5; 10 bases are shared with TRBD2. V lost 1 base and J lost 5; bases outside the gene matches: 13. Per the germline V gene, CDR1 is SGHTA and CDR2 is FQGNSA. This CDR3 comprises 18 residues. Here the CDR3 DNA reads TGTGCCAGCAGCTTAGTTCTTTACTCAGCGGGGGGGCTGGAGACCCAGTACTTC. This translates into CASSLVLYSAGGLETQYF.

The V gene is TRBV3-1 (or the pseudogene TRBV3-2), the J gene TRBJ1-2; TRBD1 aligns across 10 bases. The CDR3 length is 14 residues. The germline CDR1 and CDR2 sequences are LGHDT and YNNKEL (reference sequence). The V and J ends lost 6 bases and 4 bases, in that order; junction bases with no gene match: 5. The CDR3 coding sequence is TGTGCCAGCAGTTCGACAGGGGGCTTCTATGGCTACACCTTC. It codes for CASSSTGGFYGYTF.

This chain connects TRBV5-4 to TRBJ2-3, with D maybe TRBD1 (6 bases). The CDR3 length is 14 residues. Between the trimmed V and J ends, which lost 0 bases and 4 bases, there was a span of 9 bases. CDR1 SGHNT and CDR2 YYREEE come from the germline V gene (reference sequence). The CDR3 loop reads CASSLDRVADTQYF. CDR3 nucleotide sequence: TGTGCCAGCAGCTTGGACAGGGTGGCAGATACGCAGTATTTT.

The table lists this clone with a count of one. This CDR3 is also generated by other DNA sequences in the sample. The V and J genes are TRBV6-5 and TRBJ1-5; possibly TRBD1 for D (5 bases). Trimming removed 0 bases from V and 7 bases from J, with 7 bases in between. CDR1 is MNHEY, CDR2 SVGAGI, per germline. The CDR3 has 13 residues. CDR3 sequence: CASSYSSGQPQHF. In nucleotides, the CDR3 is TGTGCCAGCAGTTACTCATCAGGGCAGCCCCAGCATTTT.

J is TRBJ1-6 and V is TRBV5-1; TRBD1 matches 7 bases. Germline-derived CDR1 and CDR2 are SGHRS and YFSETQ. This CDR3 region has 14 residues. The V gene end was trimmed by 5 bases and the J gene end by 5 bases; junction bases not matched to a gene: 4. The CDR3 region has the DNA TGCGCCAGCAGAGGGGACAGCAATAATTCACCCCTCCACTTT. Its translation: CASRGDSNNSPLHF.

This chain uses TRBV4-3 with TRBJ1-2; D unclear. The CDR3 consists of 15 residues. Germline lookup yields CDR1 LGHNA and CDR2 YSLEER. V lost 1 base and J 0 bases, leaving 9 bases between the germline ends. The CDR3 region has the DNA TGCGCCAGCAGCCAAGTTACGGTCTCTAACTATGGCTACACCTTC. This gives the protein CASSQVTVSNYGYTF.

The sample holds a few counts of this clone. CDR3 residues: CASSYIGDEQYF. The CDR3 nucleotides are TGTGCCAGCAGTTACATAGGAGACGAGCAGTACTTC. This chain uses TRBV6-5 with TRBJ2-7; D is ambiguous. Germline-derived CDR1 and CDR2 are MNHEY and SVGAGI. The CDR3 has 12 amino acids. Trimming stripped 2 bases from V and 5 bases from J, with 7 bases between.

Here the CDR3 reads CASSLERGGRKSTEAFF. CDR3 bases: TGTGCCAGCAGCTTAGAGCGTGGAGGGAGGAAGAGCACTGAAGCTTTCTTT. The rearrangement joins TRBV7-8 to TRBJ1-1, with D uncertain. Per germline, CDR1 SGHVS and CDR2 FQNEAQ. Trimming cost V 1 base and J 4 bases, with 19 bases left between them. The CDR3 is made up of 17 amino acids.